This T cell receptor (beta chain) was obtained from a study of cytomegalovirus exposure and HLA in healthy donors. Findings and limits, study-wide: For most TCR sequences rarity was the rule, although some public TCRs occurred in many donors.

PCR employed 60 Vbeta and 13 Jbeta primers. Profiling relied on immunoSEQ multiplex PCR, and the TCRdb table lists in-frame clones only, not all of them. The sample contains over 100,000 clones, 76% of which appear only once. In regard to this clone: The antigen remains unidentified.

V shed 4 bases and J 5 bases; nucleotides not matched to a gene: 10. The CDR3 totals 15 residues. Germline loops: CDR1 SGHRS, CDR2 YFSETQ. Sequencing was carried out using PBMCs. This clonotype was obtained from a woman between 45 and 65 years old in good health and CMV-seropositive. This chain uses TRBV5-1 with TRBJ2-5; the match to TRBD1 covers 8 bases. The CDR3 is CASSPGTGPRETQYF. The CDR3 DNA is TGCGCCAGCAGCCCCGGGACAGGCCCCCGTGAGACCCAGTACTTC.